This TCR beta chain was sequenced during a study of regulatory T cells in long-lasting Graves disease. For the study at large: By definition, persistent Graves' disease involved antithyroid drugs for over 5 years alongside positive TSH receptor antibodies.

The CDR3 totals 15 residues. V was pared by 3 bases and J by 0 bases, with 11 bases between. Germline assignment: CDR1 MNHEY and CDR2 SMNVEV (reference sequence). Study-wide points: Persistent patients had more shared public clonotypes (2,741) than new patients (about 1,000). Persistent disease exhibited a predilection for TRBV28, TRBJ1-2 and TRBJ2-5.

A word on this clonotype: Its antigen is not identified.

This sample's time point: persistent/refractory GD, antithyroid drugs over 5 years with positive TRAb. The TCR library was made from RNA that had been extracted from PBMCs in TRIzol. The EDTA tubes were filled with 8.5 to 9.5 milliliters of drawn peripheral blood. Library construction for TCR beta used iRepertoire HTBI primers and Arm-PCR of CDR3 regions. A single record per CDR3 protein comes from TCRdb applying MiXCR to the multiplex PCR reads. The sample yields about 470,000 distinct CDR3 sequences, about a fifth seen once. The TCR was taken from a female donor with Graves disease. Sequencing was performed on peripheral blood mononuclear cells (PBMCs), taken when the disease was refractory, from a patient treated with antithyroid drugs. This chain uses TRBV27 with TRBJ1-2; D not certain. The CDR3 sequence is CASSFLAGANYGYTF. The CDR3 bases are TGTGCCAGCAGTTTTTTGGCCGGTGCTAACTATGGCTACACCTTC.